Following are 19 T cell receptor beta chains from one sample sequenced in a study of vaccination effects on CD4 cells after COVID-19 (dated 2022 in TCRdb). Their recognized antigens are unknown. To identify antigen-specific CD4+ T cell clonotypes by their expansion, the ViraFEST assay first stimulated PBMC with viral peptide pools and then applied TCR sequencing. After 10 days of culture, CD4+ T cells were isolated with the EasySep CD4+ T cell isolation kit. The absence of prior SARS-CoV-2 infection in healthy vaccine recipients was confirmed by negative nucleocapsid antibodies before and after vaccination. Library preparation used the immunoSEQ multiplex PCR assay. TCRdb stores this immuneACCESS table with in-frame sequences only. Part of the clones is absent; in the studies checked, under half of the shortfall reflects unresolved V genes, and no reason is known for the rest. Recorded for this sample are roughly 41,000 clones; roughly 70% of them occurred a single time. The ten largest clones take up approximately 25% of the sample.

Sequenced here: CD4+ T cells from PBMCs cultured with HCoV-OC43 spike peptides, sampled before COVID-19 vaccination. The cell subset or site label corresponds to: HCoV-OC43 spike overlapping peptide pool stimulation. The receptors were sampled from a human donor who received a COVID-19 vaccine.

The CDR3 protein is CSVEEWGETQYF. The CDR3 coding sequence is TGCAGCGTTGAAGAGTGGGGAGAGACCCAGTACTTC. This chain connects TRBV29-1 to TRBJ2-5; no reliable D call. This CDR3 has 12 amino acids. Trimming cost V 0 bases and J 4 bases, with 6 bases left between them. Germline values: CDR1 SQVTM, CDR2 ANQGSEA.

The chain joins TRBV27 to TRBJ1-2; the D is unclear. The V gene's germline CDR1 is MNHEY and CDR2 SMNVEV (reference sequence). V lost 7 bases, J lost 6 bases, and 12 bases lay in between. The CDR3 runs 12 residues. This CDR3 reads CASTPNTDGYTF. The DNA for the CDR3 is TGTGCCAGCACCCCCAACACGGATGGCTACACCTTC.

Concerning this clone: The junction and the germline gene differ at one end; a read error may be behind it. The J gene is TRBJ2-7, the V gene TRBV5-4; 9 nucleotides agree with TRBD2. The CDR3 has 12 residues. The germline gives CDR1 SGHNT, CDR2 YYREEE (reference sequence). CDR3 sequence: CASSLESGRLDF. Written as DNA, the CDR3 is TGTGCCAGCAGCTTGGAGAGCGGGAGGCTTGACTTC. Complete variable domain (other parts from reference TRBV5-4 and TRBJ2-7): ETGVTQSPTHLIKTRGQQVTLRCSSQSGHNTVSWYQQALGQGPQFIFQYYREEENGRGNFPPRFSGLQFPNYSSELNVNALELDDSALYLCASSLESGRLDFGPGTRLTVT.

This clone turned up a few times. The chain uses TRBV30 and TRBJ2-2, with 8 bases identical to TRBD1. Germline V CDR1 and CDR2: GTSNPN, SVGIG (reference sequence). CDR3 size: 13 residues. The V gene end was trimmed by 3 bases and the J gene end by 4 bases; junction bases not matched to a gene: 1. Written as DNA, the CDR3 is TGTGCCTGGAGAGACAGGGGCACCGGGGAGCTGTTTTTT. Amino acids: CAWRDRGTGELFF.

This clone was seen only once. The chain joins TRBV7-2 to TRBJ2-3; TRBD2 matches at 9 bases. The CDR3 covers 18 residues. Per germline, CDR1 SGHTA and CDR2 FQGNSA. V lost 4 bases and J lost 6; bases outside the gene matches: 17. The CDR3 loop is CASSSKRRGGALADTQYF. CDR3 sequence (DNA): TGTGCCAGCAGCTCAAAGAGGCGCGGGGGGGCCTTGGCTGATACGCAGTATTTT.

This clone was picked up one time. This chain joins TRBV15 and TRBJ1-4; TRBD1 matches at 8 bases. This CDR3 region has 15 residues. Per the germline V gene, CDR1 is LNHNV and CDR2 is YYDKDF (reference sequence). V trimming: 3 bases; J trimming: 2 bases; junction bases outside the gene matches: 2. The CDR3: CATSRDRVTNEKLFF. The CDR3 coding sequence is TGTGCCACCAGCAGGGACAGGGTGACTAATGAAAAACTGTTTTTT. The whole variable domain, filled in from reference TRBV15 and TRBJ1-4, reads DAMVIQNPRYQVTQFGKPVTLSCSQTLNHNVMYWYQQKSSQAPKLLFHYYDKDFNNEADTPDNFQSRRPNTSFCFLDIRSPGLGDTAMYLCATSRDRVTNEKLFFGSGTQLSVL.

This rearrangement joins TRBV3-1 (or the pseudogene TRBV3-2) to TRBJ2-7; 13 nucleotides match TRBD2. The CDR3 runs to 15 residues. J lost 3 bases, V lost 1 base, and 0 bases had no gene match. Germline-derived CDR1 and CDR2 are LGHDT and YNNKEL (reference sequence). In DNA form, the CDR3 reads TGTGCCAGCAGCCAAGGGACTAGCGGGAGCTACGAGCAGTACTTC. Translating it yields CASSQGTSGSYEQYF.

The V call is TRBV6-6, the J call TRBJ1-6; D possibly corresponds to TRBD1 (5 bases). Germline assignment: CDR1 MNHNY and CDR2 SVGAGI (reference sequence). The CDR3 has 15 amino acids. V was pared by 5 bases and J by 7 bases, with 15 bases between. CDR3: CASSVTREGNSPLHF. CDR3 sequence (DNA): TGTGCCAGCAGTGTCACTAGGGAGGGGAATTCACCCCTCCACTTT.

The CDR3 region has the DNA TGTGCCAGTAGTATAGGTGCGAACTATGGCTACACCTTC. Protein product: CASSIGANYGYTF. The rearrangement joins TRBV19 to TRBJ1-2; no clear D. V was pared by 1 base and J by 2 bases, with 5 bases between. This CDR3 contains 13 residues. CDR1 is LNHDA, CDR2 SQIVND, per germline (reference sequence).

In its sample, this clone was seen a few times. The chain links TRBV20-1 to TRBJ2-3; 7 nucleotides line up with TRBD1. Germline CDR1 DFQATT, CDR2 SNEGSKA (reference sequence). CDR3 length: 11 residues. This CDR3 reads CSQGVIDTQYF. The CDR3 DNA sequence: TGCTCTCAGGGGGTGATAGATACGCAGTATTTT.

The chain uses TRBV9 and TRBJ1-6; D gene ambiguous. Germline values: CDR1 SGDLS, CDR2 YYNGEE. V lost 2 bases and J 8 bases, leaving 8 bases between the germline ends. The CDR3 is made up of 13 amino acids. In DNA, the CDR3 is TGTGCCAGCAGCGTTCTACTTGATTCACCCCTCCACTTT. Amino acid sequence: CASSVLLDSPLHF.

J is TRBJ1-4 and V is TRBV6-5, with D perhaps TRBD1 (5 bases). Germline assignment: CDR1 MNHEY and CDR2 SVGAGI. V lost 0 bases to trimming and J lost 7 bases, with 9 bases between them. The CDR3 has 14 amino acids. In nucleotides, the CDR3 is TGTGCCAGCAGTTACTCGGGACTTCGTGAAAAACTGTTTTTT. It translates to CASSYSGLREKLFF.

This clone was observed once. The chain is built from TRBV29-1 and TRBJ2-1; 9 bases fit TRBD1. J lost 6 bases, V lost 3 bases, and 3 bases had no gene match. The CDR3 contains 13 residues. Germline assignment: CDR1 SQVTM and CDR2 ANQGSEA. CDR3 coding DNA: TGCAGCGTTGAGAGGGACAGGGTCAATGAGCAGTTCTTC. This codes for CSVERDRVNEQFF.

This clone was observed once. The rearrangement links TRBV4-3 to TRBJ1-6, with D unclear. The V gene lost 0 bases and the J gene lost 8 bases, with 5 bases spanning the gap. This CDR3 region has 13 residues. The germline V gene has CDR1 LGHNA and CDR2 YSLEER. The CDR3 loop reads CASSQDVYSPLHF. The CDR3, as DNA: TGCGCCAGCAGCCAAGACGTCTATTCACCCCTCCACTTT.

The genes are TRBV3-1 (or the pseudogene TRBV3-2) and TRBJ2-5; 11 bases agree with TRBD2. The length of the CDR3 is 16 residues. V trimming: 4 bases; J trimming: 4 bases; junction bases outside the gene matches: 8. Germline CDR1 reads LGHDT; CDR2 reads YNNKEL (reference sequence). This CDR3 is CASSLIAGGPGETQYF. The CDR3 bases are TGTGCCAGCAGCCTCATAGCGGGAGGGCCGGGAGAGACCCAGTACTTC.

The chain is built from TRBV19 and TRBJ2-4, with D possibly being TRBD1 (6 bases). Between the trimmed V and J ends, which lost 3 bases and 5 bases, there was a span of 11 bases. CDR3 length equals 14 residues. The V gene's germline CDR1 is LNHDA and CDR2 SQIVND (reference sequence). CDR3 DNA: TGTGCCAGTAGTATCGGGGCAGGGGAAAACATTCAGTACTTC. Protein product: CASSIGAGENIQYF.

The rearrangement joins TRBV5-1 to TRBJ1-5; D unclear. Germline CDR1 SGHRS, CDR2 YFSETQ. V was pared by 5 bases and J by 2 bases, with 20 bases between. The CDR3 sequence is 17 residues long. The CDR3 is CASSLEIPLGCNQPQHF. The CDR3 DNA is TGCGCCAGCAGTCTCGAAATCCCGTTAGGGTGCAATCAGCCCCAGCATTTT.

The CDR3 DNA reads TGCGCCAGCAGCAGGAATTTAGCGGGACTAGCTTCCTACGAGCAGTACTTC. Translating it yields CASSRNLAGLASYEQYF. The rearrangement joins TRBV5-1 to TRBJ2-7, with 9 positions matching TRBD2. Unmatched junction bases numbered 12, after V lost 4 bases and J lost 1 base. The CDR3 consists of 17 residues. From germline, CDR1 is SGHRS and CDR2 YFSETQ.

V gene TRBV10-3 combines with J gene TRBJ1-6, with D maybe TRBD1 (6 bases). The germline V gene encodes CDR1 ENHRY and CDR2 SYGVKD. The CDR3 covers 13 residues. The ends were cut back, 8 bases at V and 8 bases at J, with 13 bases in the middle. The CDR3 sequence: CAIATGRDSPLHF. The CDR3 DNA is TGTGCCATCGCCACAGGGAGGGATTCACCCCTCCACTTT.